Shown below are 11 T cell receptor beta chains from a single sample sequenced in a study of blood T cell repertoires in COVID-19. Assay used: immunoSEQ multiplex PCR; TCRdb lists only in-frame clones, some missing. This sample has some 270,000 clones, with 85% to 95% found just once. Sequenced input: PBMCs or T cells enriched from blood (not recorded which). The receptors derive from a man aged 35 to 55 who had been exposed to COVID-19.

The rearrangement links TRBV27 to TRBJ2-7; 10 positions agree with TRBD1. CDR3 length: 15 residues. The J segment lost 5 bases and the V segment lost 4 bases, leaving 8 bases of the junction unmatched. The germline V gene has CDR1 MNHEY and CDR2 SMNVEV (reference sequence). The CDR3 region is CASSSPDRGQDEQYF. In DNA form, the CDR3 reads TGTGCCAGCAGTTCCCCTGACAGGGGGCAGGACGAGCAGTACTTC.

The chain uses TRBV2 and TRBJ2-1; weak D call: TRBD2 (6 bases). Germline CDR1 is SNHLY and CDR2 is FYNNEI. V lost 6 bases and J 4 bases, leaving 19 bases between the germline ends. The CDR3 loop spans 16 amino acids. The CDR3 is CASRPIAAAVYNEQFF. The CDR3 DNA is TGTGCCAGCAGGCCTATAGCGGCCGCTGTATACAATGAGCAGTTCTTC.

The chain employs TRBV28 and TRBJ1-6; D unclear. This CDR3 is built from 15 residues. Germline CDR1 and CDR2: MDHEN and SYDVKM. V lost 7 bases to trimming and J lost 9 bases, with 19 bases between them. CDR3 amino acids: CASNPTERTASPLHF. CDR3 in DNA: TGTGCCAGCAACCCCACGGAGCGGACGGCTTCACCCCTCCACTTT. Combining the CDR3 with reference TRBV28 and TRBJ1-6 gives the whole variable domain DVKVTQSSRYLVKRTGEKVFLECVQDMDHENMFWYRQDPGLGLRLIYFSYDVKMKEKGDIPEGYSVSREKKERFSLILESASTNQTSMYLCASNPTERTASPLHFGNGTRLTVT.

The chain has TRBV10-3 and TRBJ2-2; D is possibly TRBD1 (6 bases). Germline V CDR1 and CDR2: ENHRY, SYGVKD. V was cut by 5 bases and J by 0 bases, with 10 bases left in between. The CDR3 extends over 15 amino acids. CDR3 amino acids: CAISTGTSNTGELFF. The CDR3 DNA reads TGTGCCATCAGTACCGGGACATCGAACACCGGGGAGCTGTTTTTT.

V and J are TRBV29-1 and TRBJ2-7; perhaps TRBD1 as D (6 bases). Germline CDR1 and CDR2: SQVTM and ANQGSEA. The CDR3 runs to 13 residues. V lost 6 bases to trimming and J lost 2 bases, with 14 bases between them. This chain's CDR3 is CSVMTGETYEQYF. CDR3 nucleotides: TGCAGCGTGATGACAGGAGAGACCTACGAGCAGTACTTC.

The CDR3 spells CASSQGFSGGTSSYEQYF. In DNA, the CDR3 is TGCGCCAGCAGCCAAGGCTTTTCAGGGGGCACCAGCTCCTACGAGCAGTACTTC. The rearrangement links TRBV4-3 to TRBJ2-7; TRBD1 aligns across 8 bases. The CDR3 contains 18 residues. Unmatched junction bases numbered 11, after V lost 1 base and J lost 0 bases. The germline gives CDR1 LGHNA, CDR2 YSLEER.

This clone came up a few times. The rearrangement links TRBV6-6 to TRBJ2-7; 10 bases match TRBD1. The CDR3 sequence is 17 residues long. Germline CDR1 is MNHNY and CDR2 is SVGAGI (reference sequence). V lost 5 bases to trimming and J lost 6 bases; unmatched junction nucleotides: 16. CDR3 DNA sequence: TGTGCCAGCAGTCCCCCCCTCGTCGGGACAGGGGTAGCCGAGCAGTACTTC. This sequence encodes CASSPPLVGTGVAEQYF.

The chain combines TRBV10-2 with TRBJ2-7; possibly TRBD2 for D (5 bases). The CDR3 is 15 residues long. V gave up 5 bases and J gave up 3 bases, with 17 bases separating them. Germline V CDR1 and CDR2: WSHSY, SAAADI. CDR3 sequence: CASSSHLSVNYEQYF. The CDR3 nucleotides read TGCGCCAGCAGTTCCCACCTTAGCGTTAACTACGAGCAGTACTTC.

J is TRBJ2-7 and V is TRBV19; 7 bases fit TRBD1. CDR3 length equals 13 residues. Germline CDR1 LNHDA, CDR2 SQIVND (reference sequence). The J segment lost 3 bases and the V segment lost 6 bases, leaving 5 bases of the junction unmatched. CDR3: CASSDRVDYEQYF. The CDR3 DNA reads TGTGCCAGTAGCGACAGGGTAGACTACGAGCAGTACTTC. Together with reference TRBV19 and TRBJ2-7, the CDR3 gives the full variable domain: DGGITQSPKYLFRKEGQNVTLSCEQNLNHDAMYWYRQDPGQGLRLIYYSQIVNDFQKGDIAEGYSVSREKKESFPLTVTSAQKNPTAFYLCASSDRVDYEQYFGPGTRLTVT.

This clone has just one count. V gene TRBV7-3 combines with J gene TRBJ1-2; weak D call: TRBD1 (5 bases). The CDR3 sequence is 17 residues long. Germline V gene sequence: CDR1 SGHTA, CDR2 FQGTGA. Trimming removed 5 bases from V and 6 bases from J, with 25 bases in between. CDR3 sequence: CASSQNAGTTTGHGYTF. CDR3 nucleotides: TGTGCCAGCAGCCAAAACGCGGGGACGACTACGGGTCATGGCTACACCTTC. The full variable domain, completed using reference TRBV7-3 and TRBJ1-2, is GAGVSQTPSNKVTEKGKYVELRCDPISGHTALYWYRQSLGQGPEFLIYFQGTGAADDSGLPNDRFFAVRPEGSVSTLKIQRTERGDSAVYLCASSQNAGTTTGHGYTFGSGTRLTVV.

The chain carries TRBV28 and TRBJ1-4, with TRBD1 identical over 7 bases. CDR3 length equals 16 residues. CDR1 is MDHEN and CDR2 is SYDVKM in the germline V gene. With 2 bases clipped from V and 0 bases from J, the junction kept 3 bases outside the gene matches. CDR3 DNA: TGTGCCAGCAGTTTAGACAGGGATGCAACTAATGAAAAACTGTTTTTT. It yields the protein CASSLDRDATNEKLFF. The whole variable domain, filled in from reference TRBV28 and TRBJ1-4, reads DVKVTQSSRYLVKRTGEKVFLECVQDMDHENMFWYRQDPGLGLRLIYFSYDVKMKEKGDIPEGYSVSREKKERFSLILESASTNQTSMYLCASSLDRDATNEKLFFGSGTQLSVL.